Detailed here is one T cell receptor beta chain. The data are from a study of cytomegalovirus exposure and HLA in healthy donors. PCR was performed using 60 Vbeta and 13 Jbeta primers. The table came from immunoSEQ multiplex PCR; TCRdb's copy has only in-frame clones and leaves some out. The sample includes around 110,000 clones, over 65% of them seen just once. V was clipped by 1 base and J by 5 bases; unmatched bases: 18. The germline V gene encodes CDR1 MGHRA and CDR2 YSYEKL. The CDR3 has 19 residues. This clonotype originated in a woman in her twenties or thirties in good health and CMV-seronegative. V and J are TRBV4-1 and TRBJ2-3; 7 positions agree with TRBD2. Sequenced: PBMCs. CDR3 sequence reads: CASSQGPFGGSGLIDTQYF. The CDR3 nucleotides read TGCGCCAGCAGCCAAGGCCCTTTCGGGGGGAGCGGGTTAATAGATACGCAGTATTTT.